The 9 T cell receptor beta chains presented below share a single source sample, sequenced in a study of CD8 T cells in Susac syndrome. Random hexamers were used to reverse transcribe an amount of about 0.5 to 1 ug RNA. TCRdb redid the calling of the immunoSEQ multiplex PCR reads with MiXCR, one entry per CDR3 protein. The sample holds approximately 220,000 distinct CDR3 sequences, more than 85% seen once. The sample taken for sequencing was CD4+ T cells from PBMCs. The receptor source for this set is a human donor with multiple sclerosis.

The CDR3 bases are TGTGCCAGCAGCGTAGAGCTGGCGGGGGAAGCTGAGCAGTTCTTC. Translated: CASSVELAGEAEQFF. The genes are TRBV9 and TRBJ2-1; TRBD2 matches 7 bases. CDR1 is SGDLS and CDR2 is YYNGEE in the germline V gene. The CDR3 totals 15 residues. With V trimmed by 0 bases and J by 9 bases, 9 bases remained unmatched. Drawing the rest from reference TRBV9 and TRBJ2-1, the complete variable domain is DSGVTQTPKHLITATGQRVTLRCSPRSGDLSVYWYQQSLDQGLQFLIQYYNGEERAKGNILERFSAQQFPDLHSELNLSSLELGDSALYFCASSVELAGEAEQFFGPGTRLTVL.

The rearrangement links TRBV2 to TRBJ2-1; tentative D call: TRBD1 (5 bases). The CDR3 runs 12 residues. Trimming removed 9 bases from V and 10 bases from J, with 16 bases in between. Germline CDR1 SNHLY, CDR2 FYNNEI. For the CDR3, the DNA is TGTGCCAGTTCTCAGGGTCATTGGGAGCAGTTCTTC. This translates into CASSQGHWEQFF.

The rearrangement joins TRBV2 to TRBJ2-3, with D unclear. Germline V gene sequence: CDR1 SNHLY, CDR2 FYNNEI. This CDR3 comprises 14 residues. The germline V and J ends were trimmed by 3 bases and 2 bases, with 9 bases remaining between them. Written as DNA, the CDR3 is TGTGCCAGCAGTGATGTCTATATCACAGATACGCAGTATTTT. It translates to CASSDVYITDTQYF.

The table lists this clonotype with a few counts. This chain joins TRBV12-3 or TRBV12-4 and TRBJ2-3, with D unclear. V was pared by 6 bases and J by 1 base, with 8 bases between. CDR3 length: 13 amino acids. CDR3 sequence reads: CASSFQGTDTQYF. DNA for the CDR3: TGTGCCAGCAGCTTCCAGGGCACAGATACGCAGTATTTT.

The genes are TRBV7-3 and TRBJ1-1, with 7 positions matching TRBD1. J gave up 1 base and V 2 bases, and 10 bases lay outside the gene matches. There are 17 residues in the CDR3. Germline CDR1 is SGHTA and CDR2 is FQGTGA. In DNA, the CDR3 is TGTGCCAGCAGCTTACTCCCCGCAACAGGGGCGAACACTGAAGCTTTCTTT. Translated: CASSLLPATGANTEAFF.

This clonotype was seen a handful of times. The V gene is TRBV7-2, the J gene TRBJ1-1; D is possibly TRBD1 (5 bases). The CDR3 consists of 14 residues. The V end lost 5 bases, the J end lost 7 bases, and 17 bases lay between the germline ends. CDR1 and CDR2 (germline): SGHTA, FQGNSA. DNA for the CDR3: TGTGCCAGCAGCCCGATTGGGGCGAGCATTGAAGCTTTCTTT. The encoded protein is CASSPIGASIEAFF.

CDR3 region: CASSFDRSGANVLTF. The CDR3 nucleotides read TGTGCCAGCAGCTTCGACAGATCTGGGGCCAACGTCCTGACTTTC. This chain connects TRBV7-3 to TRBJ2-6; maybe TRBD1 (5 bases). CDR3 length: 15 amino acids. Trimming removed 3 bases at V and 1 base at J, with 7 bases between. CDR1 and CDR2 from the germline V gene are SGHTA and FQGTGA. The full variable domain, with the rest looked up from reference TRBV7-3 and TRBJ2-6, is GAGVSQTPSNKVTEKGKYVELRCDPISGHTALYWYRQSLGQGPEFLIYFQGTGAADDSGLPNDRFFAVRPEGSVSTLKIQRTERGDSAVYLCASSFDRSGANVLTFGAGSRLTVL.

The gene calls are TRBV30 and TRBJ1-1; TRBD1 matches at 7 bases. In germline, CDR1 is GTSNPN, CDR2 SVGIG (reference sequence). V lost 1 base, J lost 4 bases, and 9 bases stayed unmatched. CDR3 length equals 15 residues. DNA for the CDR3: TGTGCCTGGAGTGCCGTCAGGGGGACGGGCACTGAAGCTTTCTTT. Protein: CAWSAVRGTGTEAFF.

This rearrangement joins TRBV20-1 to TRBJ1-1, with TRBD1 matching 9 bases. The V gene's germline CDR1 is DFQATT and CDR2 SNEGSKA (reference sequence). J lost 5 bases, V lost 6 bases, and 10 bases had no gene match. The CDR3 loop spans 14 amino acids. CDR3 coding DNA: TGCAGTGCCCAACCGGGACAGGGACGAACTGAAGCTTTCTTT. The encoded protein is CSAQPGQGRTEAFF.